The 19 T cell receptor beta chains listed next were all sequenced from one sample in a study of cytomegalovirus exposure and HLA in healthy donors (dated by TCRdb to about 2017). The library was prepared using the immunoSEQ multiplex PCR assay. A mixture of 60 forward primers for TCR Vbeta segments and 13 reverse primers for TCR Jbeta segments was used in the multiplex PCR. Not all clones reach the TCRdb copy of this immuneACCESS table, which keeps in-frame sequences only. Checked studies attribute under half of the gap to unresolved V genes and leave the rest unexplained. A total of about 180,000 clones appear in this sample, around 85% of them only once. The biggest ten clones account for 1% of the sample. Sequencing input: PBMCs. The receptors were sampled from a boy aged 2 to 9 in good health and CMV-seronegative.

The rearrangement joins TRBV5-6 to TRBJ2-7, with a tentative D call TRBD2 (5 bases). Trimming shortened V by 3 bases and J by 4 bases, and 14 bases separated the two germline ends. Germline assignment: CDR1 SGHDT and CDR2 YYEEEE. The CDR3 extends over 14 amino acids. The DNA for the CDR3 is TGTGCCAGCAGCTCCGTACTAGATGAATACGAGCAGTACTTC. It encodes CASSSVLDEYEQYF.

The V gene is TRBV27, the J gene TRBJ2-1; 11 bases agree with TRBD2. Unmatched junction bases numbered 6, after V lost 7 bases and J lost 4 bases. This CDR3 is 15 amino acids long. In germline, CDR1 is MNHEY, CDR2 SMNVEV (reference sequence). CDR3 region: CASTPTSGVYNEQFF. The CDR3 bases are TGTGCCAGCACCCCGACTAGCGGGGTATACAATGAGCAGTTCTTC.

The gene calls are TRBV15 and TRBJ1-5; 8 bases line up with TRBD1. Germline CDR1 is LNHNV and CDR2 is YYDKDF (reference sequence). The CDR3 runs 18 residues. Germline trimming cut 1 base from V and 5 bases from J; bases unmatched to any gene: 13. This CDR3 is CATSRVTSGTGGDQPQHF. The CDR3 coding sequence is TGTGCCACCAGCAGAGTTACGTCCGGGACAGGAGGCGATCAGCCCCAGCATTTT. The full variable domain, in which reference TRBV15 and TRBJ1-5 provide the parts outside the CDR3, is DAMVIQNPRYQVTQFGKPVTLSCSQTLNHNVMYWYQQKSSQAPKLLFHYYDKDFNNEADTPDNFQSRRPNTSFCFLDIRSPGLGDTAMYLCATSRVTSGTGGDQPQHFGDGTRLSIL.

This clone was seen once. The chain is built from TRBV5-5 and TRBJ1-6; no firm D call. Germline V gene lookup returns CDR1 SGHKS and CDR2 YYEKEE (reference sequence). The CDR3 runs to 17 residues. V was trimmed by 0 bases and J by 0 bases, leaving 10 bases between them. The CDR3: CASSLEGGSSYNSPLHF. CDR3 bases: TGTGCCAGCAGCTTGGAGGGAGGGAGCTCCTATAATTCACCCCTCCACTTT.

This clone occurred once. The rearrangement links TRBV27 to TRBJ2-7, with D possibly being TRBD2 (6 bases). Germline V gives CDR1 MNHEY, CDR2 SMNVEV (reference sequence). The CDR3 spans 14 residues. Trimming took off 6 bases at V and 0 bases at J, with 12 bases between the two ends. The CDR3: CASSPRRGSYEQYV. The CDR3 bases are TGTGCCAGCAGCCCTCGGCGGGGCTCCTACGAGCAGTACGTC.

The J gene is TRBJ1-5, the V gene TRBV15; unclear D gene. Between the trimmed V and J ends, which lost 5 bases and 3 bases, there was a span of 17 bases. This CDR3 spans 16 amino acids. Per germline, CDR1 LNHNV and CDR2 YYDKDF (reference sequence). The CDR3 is CATSPDGRRPNQPQHF. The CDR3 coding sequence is TGTGCCACCAGCCCTGATGGCAGGAGGCCCAATCAGCCCCAGCATTTT.

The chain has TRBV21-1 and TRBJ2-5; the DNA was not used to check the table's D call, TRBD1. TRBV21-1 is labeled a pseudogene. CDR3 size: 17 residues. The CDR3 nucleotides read TGTGCCAGCAGCAAAGTGTGTCGCAGGGTTGCCCAAGAGACCCAGTACTTC. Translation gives CASSKVCRRVAQETQYF.

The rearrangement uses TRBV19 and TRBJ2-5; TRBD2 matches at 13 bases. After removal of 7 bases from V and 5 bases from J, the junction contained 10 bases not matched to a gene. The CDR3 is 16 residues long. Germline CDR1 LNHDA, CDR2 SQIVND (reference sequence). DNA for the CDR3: TGTGCCAGTACTAGGACTAGCGGGAGTTGGAAGGAGACCCAGTACTTC. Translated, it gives CASTRTSGSWKETQYF.

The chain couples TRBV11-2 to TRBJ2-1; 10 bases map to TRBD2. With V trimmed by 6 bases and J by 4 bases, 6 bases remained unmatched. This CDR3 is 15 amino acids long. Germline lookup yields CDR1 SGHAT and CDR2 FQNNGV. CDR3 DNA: TGTGCCAGCAGTCCTCTAGCGGGAGAATACAATGAGCAGTTCTTC. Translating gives CASSPLAGEYNEQFF.

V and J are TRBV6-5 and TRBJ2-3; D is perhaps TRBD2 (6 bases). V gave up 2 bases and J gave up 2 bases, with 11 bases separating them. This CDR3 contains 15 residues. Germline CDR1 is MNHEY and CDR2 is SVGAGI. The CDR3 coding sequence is TGTGCCAGCAGTTACGCGGGGAAAAACACAGATACGCAGTATTTT. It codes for CASSYAGKNTDTQYF.

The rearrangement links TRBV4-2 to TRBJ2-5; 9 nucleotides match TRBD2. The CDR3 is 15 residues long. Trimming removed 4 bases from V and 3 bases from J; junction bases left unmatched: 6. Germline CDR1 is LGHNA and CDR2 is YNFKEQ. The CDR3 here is CASSRSSGGEETQYF. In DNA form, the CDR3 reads TGTGCCAGCAGCCGGAGTAGCGGGGGAGAAGAGACCCAGTACTTC.

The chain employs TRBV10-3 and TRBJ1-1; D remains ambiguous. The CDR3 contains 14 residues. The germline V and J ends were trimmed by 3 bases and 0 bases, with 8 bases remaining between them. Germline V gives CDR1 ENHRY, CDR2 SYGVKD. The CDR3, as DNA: TGTGCCATCAGTGACCGACGGGTGAACACTGAAGCTTTCTTT. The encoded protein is CAISDRRVNTEAFF.

CDR3 region: CASSAGTGPFDYNSPLHF. The CDR3 region has the DNA TGTGCCAGCTCGGCCGGGACAGGGCCATTCGATTATAATTCACCCCTCCACTTT. The gene calls are TRBV18 and TRBJ1-6; 9 positions agree with TRBD1. The CDR3 has 18 residues. V gave up 6 bases and J gave up 4 bases; unmatched junction bases: 13. Germline loops: CDR1 KGHSH, CDR2 LQKENI.

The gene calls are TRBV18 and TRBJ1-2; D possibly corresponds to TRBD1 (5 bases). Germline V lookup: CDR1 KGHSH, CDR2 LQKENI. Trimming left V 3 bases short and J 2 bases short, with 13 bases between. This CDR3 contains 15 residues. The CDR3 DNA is TGTGCCAGCTCACCTTGGCGGGGCTCCAACTATGGCTACACCTTC. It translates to CASSPWRGSNYGYTF. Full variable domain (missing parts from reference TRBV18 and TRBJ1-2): NAGVMQNPRHLVRRRGQEARLRCSPMKGHSHVYWYRQLPEEGLKFMVYLQKENIIDESGMPKERFSAEFPKEGPSILRIQQVVRGDSAAYFCASSPWRGSNYGYTFGSGTRLTVV.

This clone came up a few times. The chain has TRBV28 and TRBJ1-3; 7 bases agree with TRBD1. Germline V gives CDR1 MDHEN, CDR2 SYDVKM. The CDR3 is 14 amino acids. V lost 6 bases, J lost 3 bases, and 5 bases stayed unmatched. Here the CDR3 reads CASRRQGYGNTIYF. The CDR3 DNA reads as TGTGCCAGCAGAAGACAGGGATATGGAAACACCATATATTTT.

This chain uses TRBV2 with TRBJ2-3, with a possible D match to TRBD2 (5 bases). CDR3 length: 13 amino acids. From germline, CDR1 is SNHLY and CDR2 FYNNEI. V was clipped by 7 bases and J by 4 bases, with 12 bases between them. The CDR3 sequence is CASKRTWADTQYF. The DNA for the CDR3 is TGTGCCAGCAAAAGGACTTGGGCAGATACGCAGTATTTT.

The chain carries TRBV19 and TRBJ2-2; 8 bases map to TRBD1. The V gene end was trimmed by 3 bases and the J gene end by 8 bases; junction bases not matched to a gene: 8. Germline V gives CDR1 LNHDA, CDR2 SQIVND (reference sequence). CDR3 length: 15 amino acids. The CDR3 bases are TGTGCCAGTAGTATGATCGCAGGGGGCAGAGGGGAGCTGTTTTTT. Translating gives CASSMIAGGRGELFF.

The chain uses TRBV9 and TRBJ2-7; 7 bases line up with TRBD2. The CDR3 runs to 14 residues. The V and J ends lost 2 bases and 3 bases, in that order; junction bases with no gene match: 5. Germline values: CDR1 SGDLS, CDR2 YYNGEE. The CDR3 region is CASSVRGSGYEQYF. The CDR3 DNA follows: TGTGCCAGCAGCGTCCGCGGGAGTGGCTACGAGCAGTACTTC. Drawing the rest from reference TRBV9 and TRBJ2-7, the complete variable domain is DSGVTQTPKHLITATGQRVTLRCSPRSGDLSVYWYQQSLDQGLQFLIQYYNGEERAKGNILERFSAQQFPDLHSELNLSSLELGDSALYFCASSVRGSGYEQYFGPGTRLTVT.

The CDR3 coding sequence is TGCAGCGCCGATGGCTACACCTTC. This translates into CSADGYTF. The chain combines TRBV29-1 with TRBJ1-2; D unresolved. CDR1 and CDR2 (germline): SQVTM, ANQGSEA. The CDR3 runs to 8 residues. V was cut by 7 bases and J by 6 bases, with 3 bases left in between.